These 10 T cell receptor beta chains share one sample of origin, sequenced in a study of shared clonotypes between healthy human individuals. Clones were read by immunoSEQ multiplex PCR, and TCRdb kept only the in-frame ones, dropping some. The table includes about 380,000 clones, 96% detected once. The sample taken for sequencing was memory CD8+ T cells sorted from blood. Noted subset: CD45RO+ cells pooled with CCR7-negative TemRA cells. The receptors originated from a man aged 25-40 years in good health.

This clone was picked up one time. The V call is TRBV5-1, the J call TRBJ2-2; 9 bases match TRBD1. V was clipped by 6 bases and J by 1 base; unmatched bases: 10. CDR1 SGHRS and CDR2 YFSETQ come from the germline V gene. The CDR3 extends over 17 amino acids. The CDR3 DNA reads as TGCGCCAGCAATAGCCGGGACAGGGTAGGGAACACCGGGGAGCTGTTTTTT. Protein: CASNSRDRVGNTGELFF.

The V call is TRBV9, the J call TRBJ1-2; D perhaps matches TRBD1 (6 bases). The V gene's germline CDR1 is SGDLS and CDR2 YYNGEE. V was shortened by 3 bases and J by 4 bases, with 22 bases between the two germline ends. The CDR3 runs 17 residues. The CDR3, as DNA: TGTGCCAGCAGCGAGGGGGACGGATATGGGGTTGTCTATGGCTACACCTTC. It yields the protein CASSEGDGYGVVYGYTF.

This clone was found once. This sequence joins TRBV15 and TRBJ1-1; D remains ambiguous. Trimming removed 1 base at V and 3 bases at J, with 21 bases between. CDR3 length: 18 amino acids. Germline lookup yields CDR1 LNHNV and CDR2 YYDKDF (reference sequence). In DNA form, the CDR3 reads TGTGCCACCAGCAGAGGTCCATATCGGTCAATTAAGGACACTGAAGCTTTCTTT. It translates to CATSRGPYRSIKDTEAFF. The full variable domain, rest sourced from reference TRBV15 and TRBJ1-1, is DAMVIQNPRYQVTQFGKPVTLSCSQTLNHNVMYWYQQKSSQAPKLLFHYYDKDFNNEADTPDNFQSRRPNTSFCFLDIRSPGLGDTAMYLCATSRGPYRSIKDTEAFFGQGTRLTVV.

The rearrangement uses TRBV5-1 and TRBJ2-3, with 7 nucleotides matching TRBD2. Germline lookup yields CDR1 SGHRS and CDR2 YFSETQ. CDR3 length equals 14 residues. J was trimmed by 6 bases and V by 3 bases; bases with no gene match: 7. CDR3 in amino acids: CASSYGGSSDTQYF. The CDR3, as DNA: TGCGCCAGCAGCTACGGCGGGAGCAGCGATACGCAGTATTTT.

This chain connects TRBV5-1 to TRBJ2-3, with 7 nucleotides matching TRBD2. Unmatched junction bases numbered 6, after V lost 4 bases and J lost 1 base. This CDR3 has 15 amino acids. CDR1 is SGHRS and CDR2 is YFSETQ in the germline V gene. CDR3 protein: CASSGGTTRTDTQYF. DNA of the CDR3: TGCGCCAGCAGCGGCGGGACTACTCGCACAGATACGCAGTATTTT.

In the case of this clone: Distinct nucleotide sequences in the sample also encode this CDR3. J is TRBJ2-5 and V is TRBV20-1, with D unclear. Trimming left V 3 bases short and J 5 bases short, with 4 bases between. The CDR3 contains 10 residues. Germline CDR1 reads DFQATT; CDR2 reads SNEGSKA (reference sequence). CDR3 DNA sequence: TGCAGTGCTAGGGTGGAGACCCAGTACTTC. Protein product: CSARVETQYF.

The chain combines TRBV10-1 with TRBJ2-5; 11 nucleotides line up with TRBD1. Germline V lookup: CDR1 WNHNN, CDR2 SYGVQD (reference sequence). This CDR3 spans 17 amino acids. Unmatched junction bases numbered 7, after V lost 0 bases and J lost 4 bases. The CDR3 DNA reads TGCGCCAGCAGTGAGTCCCAACCGGGACAGGGGGTAGAGACCCAGTACTTC. Protein sequence: CASSESQPGQGVETQYF.

The V and J genes are TRBV19 and TRBJ2-1; D unclear. V gave up 5 bases and J gave up 8 bases, with 7 bases separating them. This CDR3 region has 11 residues. Germline CDR1 is LNHDA and CDR2 is SQIVND (reference sequence). This CDR3 reads CASSYTDEQFF. The CDR3 DNA is TGTGCCAGTAGTTATACCGATGAGCAGTTCTTC.

This chain links TRBV7-9 with TRBJ1-6, with 8 bases that match TRBD1. Looked up from germline, CDR1 is SEHNR and CDR2 is FQNEAQ (reference sequence). V dropped 9 bases and J dropped 10; count of bases not matched to a gene: 11. This CDR3 has 14 amino acids. The CDR3 spells CASVGQGGKSPLHF. The CDR3 region has the DNA TGTGCCAGTGTCGGACAGGGCGGGAAATCACCCCTCCACTTT.

The J gene is TRBJ1-5, the V gene TRBV10-1; D is unresolved. The CDR3 runs 10 residues. V gave up 9 bases and J gave up 8 bases, with 8 bases separating them. Germline assignment: CDR1 WNHNN and CDR2 SYGVQD (reference sequence). CDR3 nucleotides: TGCGCCAGGGCTTGTGAGCCCCAGCATTTT. This encodes CARACEPQHF.